Below are 22 T cell receptor beta chains sequenced from a single sample in a study of identical twins (dated by TCRdb to about 2016). To prepare the library, 5' RACE was applied. The instrument given in TCRdb is Illumina HiSeq 2000. The public reads were run again by TCRdb, first through fastp at Q25 and then through MiXCR, and only productive beta chains were kept. Rows with a matching CDR3 protein are joined into one entry that keeps the most common DNA and genes. The sample includes 640,000 or so distinct CDR3 sequences, with around 6% observed a single time. The leading ten clones occupy roughly 2% of the sample. Material for sequencing was naive T cells sorted from blood. Per the publication, the cell subset or site label means: cells isolated with a human naive T-cell isolation kit. These receptors originate from a man aged 18-30 years in good health.

This clonotype was seen ten or more times. The chain couples TRBV20-1 to TRBJ2-3; either TRBD1 or TRBD2 may supply D (5 bases each). The CDR3 runs 14 residues. V gave up 3 bases and J gave up 2 bases, with 12 bases separating them. Germline values: CDR1 DFQATT, CDR2 SNEGSKA (reference sequence). The CDR3: CSARGDAVTDTQYF. The CDR3 nucleotides read TGCAGTGCTAGGGGGGACGCCGTCACAGATACGCAGTATTTT.

This clonotype appeared many times. The V call is TRBV10-3, the J call TRBJ2-2; perhaps TRBD2 as D (5 bases). CDR1 ENHRY and CDR2 SYGVKD come from the germline V gene. This CDR3 contains 16 residues. Trimming took off 4 bases at V and 4 bases at J, with 16 bases between the two ends. CDR3 loop: CAISGRSREGTGELFF. CDR3 coding DNA: TGTGCCATCAGTGGAAGGTCCCGAGAGGGCACCGGGGAGCTGTTTTTT.

The sample holds a few counts of this clonotype. This sequence joins TRBV5-1 and TRBJ2-3; 15 positions agree with TRBD2. Germline loops: CDR1 SGHRS, CDR2 YFSETQ. The CDR3 is 19 amino acids. V trimming: 3 bases; J trimming: 6 bases; junction bases outside the gene matches: 14. CDR3 residues: CASSSGLAGGDRRGDTQYF. The CDR3 nucleotides read TGCGCCAGCAGCTCCGGACTAGCGGGAGGGGACCGCCGGGGCGATACGCAGTATTTT.

Only a few counts were recorded for this clonotype. The chain carries TRBV28 and TRBJ2-5; TRBD2 aligns across 14 bases. This CDR3 is 18 amino acids long. J was trimmed by 4 bases and V by 3 bases; bases with no gene match: 10. CDR1 and CDR2 from the germline V gene are MDHEN and SYDVKM. Here the CDR3 DNA reads TGTGCCAGCAGTTTCTTCGGGACTAGCGGGAGTGTAGCAGAGACCCAGTACTTC. It specifies CASSFFGTSGSVAETQYF.

The chain has TRBV25-1 and TRBJ1-3; D perhaps matches TRBD1 (5 bases). The CDR3 length is 12 residues. CDR1 is MGHDK and CDR2 is SYGVNS in the germline V gene. The V and J ends lost 6 bases and 4 bases respectively, with 7 bases between them. The CDR3 is CASSGGGNTIYF. The CDR3 DNA reads as TGTGCCAGCAGCGGGGGAGGAAACACCATATATTTT.

This clonotype was picked up many times. This rearrangement joins TRBV20-1 to TRBJ2-5, with TRBD2 identical over 12 bases. J gave up 1 base and V 5 bases, and 8 bases lay outside the gene matches. CDR1 is DFQATT and CDR2 is SNEGSKA in the germline V gene (reference sequence). This CDR3 comprises 16 residues. The CDR3 spells CSARPSGRALQETQYF. The CDR3 DNA reads TGCAGTGCTCGCCCTAGCGGGAGGGCCCTCCAAGAGACCCAGTACTTC.

This clonotype was picked up a small number of times. This chain joins TRBV12-3 or TRBV12-4 and TRBJ2-1, with D maybe TRBD2 (5 bases). The CDR3 covers 13 residues. The ends were cut back, 3 bases at V and 9 bases at J, with 12 bases in the middle. CDR3 loop: CASSFLEEGEQFF. As DNA, the CDR3 is TGTGCCAGCAGTTTTTTGGAAGAGGGTGAGCAGTTCTTC.

This chain uses TRBV27 with TRBJ2-1; 9 nucleotides match TRBD2. The CDR3 length is 17 residues. Germline-derived CDR1 and CDR2 are MNHEY and SMNVEV (reference sequence). J was trimmed by 9 bases and V by 3 bases; bases with no gene match: 15. The CDR3 here is CASSFQSAGGPWGEQFF. Written as DNA, the CDR3 is TGTGCCAGCAGTTTTCAGTCGGCGGGAGGGCCGTGGGGTGAGCAGTTCTTC.

This clonotype was counted ten times or more. The rearrangement joins TRBV10-3 to TRBJ2-3; D call uncertain. This CDR3 has 13 residues. From germline, CDR1 is ENHRY and CDR2 SYGVKD. V lost 0 bases and J 4 bases, leaving 5 bases between the germline ends. The CDR3 region has the DNA TGTGCCATCAGTGAGTCGACGGCAGATACGCAGTATTTT. Amino acid sequence: CAISESTADTQYF.

The gene calls are TRBV6-1 and TRBJ2-2, with 9 positions matching TRBD1. Looked up from germline, CDR1 is MNHNS and CDR2 is SASEGT. The V segment lost 6 bases and the J segment 3 bases; nucleotides outside the gene matches: 8. This CDR3 spans 16 amino acids. The chain's CDR3 is CASREPRQGDTGELFF. CDR3 sequence (DNA): TGTGCCAGCAGGGAACCGAGACAGGGGGACACCGGGGAGCTGTTTTTT.

The chain recombines TRBV20-1 with TRBJ2-7; no clear D gene. The germline V gene encodes CDR1 DFQATT and CDR2 SNEGSKA (reference sequence). The CDR3 loop spans 12 amino acids. The CDR3 region has the DNA TGCAGGCAGCAATCCCCTACCTACGAGCAGTACTTC. Protein product: CRQQSPTYEQYF.

In its sample, this clonotype was seen many times. V gene TRBV24-1 combines with J gene TRBJ2-1; the match to TRBD1 covers 9 bases. The CDR3 extends over 13 amino acids. Per germline, CDR1 KGHDR and CDR2 SFDVKD. With 5 bases clipped from V and 9 bases from J, the junction kept 4 bases outside the gene matches. Here the CDR3 reads CATSATGGVEQFF. The CDR3 region has the DNA TGTGCCACCAGTGCGACAGGGGGTGTTGAGCAGTTCTTC.

The rearrangement joins TRBV5-1 to TRBJ2-1; TRBD2 aligns across 8 bases. The CDR3 is 15 amino acids. Trimming at V came to 2 bases and at J to 7 bases, leaving 8 bases not matched to a gene. Looked up from germline, CDR1 is SGHRS and CDR2 is YFSETQ. The chain's CDR3 is CASSFLAGGGNEQFF. The CDR3 DNA reads as TGCGCCAGCAGCTTCCTAGCGGGTGGGGGTAATGAGCAGTTCTTC.

The V call is TRBV20-1, the J call TRBJ2-1; 13 nucleotides match TRBD2. CDR3 length: 15 amino acids. The V and J ends lost 2 bases and 8 bases, in that order; junction bases with no gene match: 6. Germline V gene data show CDR1 as DFQATT and CDR2 as SNEGSKA (reference sequence). CDR3 sequence: CSARPGTSGIHEQFF. CDR3 nucleotides: TGCAGTGCTAGACCCGGGACTAGCGGGATCCATGAGCAGTTCTTC.

This clonotype has only a few counts. V and J are TRBV6-2 or TRBV6-3 and TRBJ2-7; the D gene is possibly TRBD1 (6 bases). Trimming removed 0 bases at V and 6 bases at J, with 9 bases between. The CDR3 has 13 amino acids. The V gene's germline CDR1 is MNHEY and CDR2 SVGEGT. The CDR3 region is CASSYSTGSEQYF. In nucleotides, the CDR3 is TGTGCCAGCAGTTACTCCACAGGGTCCGAGCAGTACTTC.

This clonotype was observed at least ten times. The chain recombines TRBV10-1 with TRBJ2-1; D might be TRBD2 (6 bases). The germline V gene encodes CDR1 WNHNN and CDR2 SYGVQD (reference sequence). CDR3 length equals 14 residues. V dropped 4 bases and J dropped 4 bases, with 11 bases sitting between them. CDR3 DNA sequence: TGCGCCAGCAGTGGACTAGAGACATACAATGAGCAGTTCTTC. This gives the protein CASSGLETYNEQFF.

This clonotype was counted many times. The CDR3: CSARDLAGGYEQYF. The CDR3 DNA reads TGCAGTGCTAGAGATCTGGCGGGAGGGTACGAGCAGTACTTC. This chain connects TRBV20-1 to TRBJ2-7; 9 bases are shared with TRBD2. CDR1 DFQATT and CDR2 SNEGSKA come from the germline V gene (reference sequence). The ends lost 0 bases at V and 4 bases at J; junction bases unmatched: 4. The CDR3 has 14 residues.

This clonotype appeared a few times. The chain has TRBV7-9 and TRBJ2-7; 9 nucleotides line up with TRBD1. The junction had 6 bases not matched to a gene; V was cut back by 0 bases and J by 0 bases. This CDR3 has 17 residues. Germline values: CDR1 SEHNR, CDR2 FQNEAQ (reference sequence). The CDR3 loop is CASSLASGTGNSYEQYF. The CDR3 DNA follows: TGTGCCAGCAGCTTAGCTTCGGGGACAGGGAACTCCTACGAGCAGTACTTC.

In this sample, this clonotype turned up many times. The rearrangement uses TRBV28 and TRBJ2-7; the D is unclear. The CDR3 runs 13 residues. Trimming removed 4 bases from V and 3 bases from J, with 10 bases in between. Germline values: CDR1 MDHEN, CDR2 SYDVKM. This chain's CDR3 is CASSSPARYEQYF. The CDR3 nucleotides read TGTGCCAGCAGTTCCCCCGCACGCTACGAGCAGTACTTC.

Many counts were recorded for this clonotype. J is TRBJ2-1 and V is TRBV5-6; 7 bases map to TRBD2. CDR1 is SGHDT, CDR2 YYEEEE, per germline. The CDR3 covers 17 residues. Trimming took 6 bases from V and 4 from J; bases not matched to a gene: 16. The CDR3 reads CASIWEGGTLLYNEQFF. The CDR3 DNA is TGTGCCAGCATTTGGGAGGGAGGCACTCTCCTTTACAATGAGCAGTTCTTC.

The chain is built from TRBV3-1 and TRBJ2-1; 7 bases are a match to TRBD1. The CDR3 spans 17 residues. Germline V CDR1 and CDR2: LGHDT, YNNKEL (reference sequence). Trimming removed 1 base from V and 2 bases from J; junction bases left unmatched: 8. CDR3: CASSQGASRGTYNEQFF. The CDR3 nucleotides read TGTGCCAGCAGCCAAGGGGCGTCCAGGGGGACCTACAATGAGCAGTTCTTC.

This clonotype has only a few counts. The rearrangement uses TRBV7-9 and TRBJ2-5; no firm D call. The germline V gene has CDR1 SEHNR and CDR2 FQNEAQ (reference sequence). V was trimmed by 7 bases and J by 1 base, leaving 16 bases between them. The CDR3 is 15 residues long. In DNA form, the CDR3 reads TGTGCCAGCAACCGAAGGGCTTCGGGCCAAGAGACCCAGTACTTC. It codes for CASNRRASGQETQYF.